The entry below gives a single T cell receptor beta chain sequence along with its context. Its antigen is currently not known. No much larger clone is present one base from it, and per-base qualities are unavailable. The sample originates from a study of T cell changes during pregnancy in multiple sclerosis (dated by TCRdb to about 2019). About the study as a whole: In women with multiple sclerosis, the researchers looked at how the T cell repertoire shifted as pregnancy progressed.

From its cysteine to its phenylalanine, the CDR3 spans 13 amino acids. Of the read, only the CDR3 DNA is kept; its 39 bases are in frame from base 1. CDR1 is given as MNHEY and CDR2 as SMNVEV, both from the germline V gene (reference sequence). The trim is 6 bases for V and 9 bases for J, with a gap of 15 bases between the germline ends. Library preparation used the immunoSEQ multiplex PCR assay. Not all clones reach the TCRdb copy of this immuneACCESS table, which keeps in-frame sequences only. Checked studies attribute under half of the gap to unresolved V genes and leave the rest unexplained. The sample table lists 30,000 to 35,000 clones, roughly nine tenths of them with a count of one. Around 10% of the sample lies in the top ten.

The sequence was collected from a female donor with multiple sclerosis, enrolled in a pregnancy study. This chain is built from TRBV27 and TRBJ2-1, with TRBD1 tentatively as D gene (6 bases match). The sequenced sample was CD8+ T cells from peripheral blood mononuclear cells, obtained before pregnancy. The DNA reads TGTGCCAGCAGGCCCACAGGGCTGGGTGAGCAGTTCTTC. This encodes CASRPTGLGEQFF.